This T cell receptor beta chain was obtained from a study of blood T cell repertoires in COVID-19. Study overall: The study drew acute and convalescent COVID-19 samples from the United States, Italy and Spain. T cells, B-cell-depleted T cells, or PBMCs provided the cDNA or gDNA that served as material.

CDR1 and CDR2 (germline): MNHEY, SMNVEV (reference sequence). This CDR3 has 14 amino acids. V trimming: 5 bases; J trimming: 4 bases; junction bases outside the gene matches: 6. Original methodology: For nucleated cells, counts were estimated from reference gene primer amplification. Assay: immunoSEQ multiplex PCR; the TCRdb copy retains only in-frame clones and omits some. The V and J calls and the clone size are those of that table, but D and trimming were determined from the DNA. The sample records around 120,000 clones, around 80% being singletons. The sequencing input was peripheral blood. V is TRBV27 and J is TRBJ2-7; 9 bases are shared with TRBD1. The clonotype was recovered from a man in his 70s with acute or convalescent COVID-19. For the CDR3, the DNA is TGTGCCAGCAGTGTGGGACAGGGAACTTACGAGCAGTACTTC. This codes for CASSVGQGTYEQYF.